The 32 T cell receptor beta chains reported below all come from one sample, sequenced in a study of shared clonotypes between healthy human individuals. Here immunoSEQ multiplex PCR was the method, and the copy in TCRdb shows in-frame clones only, minus some. The sample holds more than 2 million clones, just under 95% seen once. CD45RO-negative, CCR7-positively selected cells formed the naive CD8 fraction, excluding terminally differentiated effector memory CD45RA+ cells. The sequenced sample was naive CD8+ T cells sorted from blood. The receptors stem from a man aged 18 to 29 in good health.

The V call is TRBV4-1, the J call TRBJ2-7; 10 bases are a match to TRBD1. The V segment lost 4 bases and the J segment 2 bases; nucleotides outside the gene matches: 5. Germline CDR1 MGHRA, CDR2 YSYEKL. This CDR3 has 15 residues. DNA of the CDR3: TGCGCCAGCAGCCCCGGGACAGGGGCAACCTACGAGCAGTACTTC. This translates into CASSPGTGATYEQYF.

The chain combines TRBV4-3 with TRBJ1-1; perhaps TRBD1 as D (6 bases). Germline V gene lookup returns CDR1 LGHNA and CDR2 YSLEER. The ends were cut back, 5 bases at V and 0 bases at J, with 16 bases in the middle. The CDR3 is made up of 16 amino acids. The CDR3 bases are TGCGCCAGCAGCTTCCTCGGGGGCAGTTTGAACACTGAAGCTTTCTTT. Protein product: CASSFLGGSLNTEAFF.

This clone has more than one count but fewer than ten. The rearrangement links TRBV18 to TRBJ1-6, with D perhaps TRBD1 (5 bases). Between the trimmed V and J ends, which lost 1 base and 5 bases, there was a span of 9 bases. The CDR3 is 15 residues long. Germline lookup yields CDR1 KGHSH and CDR2 LQKENI. The CDR3 here is CASSPLRVNNSPLHF. DNA of the CDR3: TGTGCCAGCTCACCACTCAGGGTCAATAATTCACCCCTCCACTTT.

The chain uses TRBV6-5 and TRBJ2-2; 8 bases match TRBD1. Germline V gene data show CDR1 as MNHEY and CDR2 as SVGAGI. J was trimmed by 5 bases and V by 6 bases; bases with no gene match: 8. The CDR3 length is 15 residues. The DNA of the CDR3 is TGTGCCAGCAGCCCAACAGGGGGTCGGACCGGGGAGCTGTTTTTT. It is translated as CASSPTGGRTGELFF.

In regard to this clone: Other nucleotide sequences in the sample specify the same CDR3. This chain connects TRBV4-1 to TRBJ2-5; D is undetermined. The CDR3 consists of 14 residues. V was shortened by 0 bases and J by 0 bases, with 5 bases between the two germline ends. In germline, CDR1 is MGHRA, CDR2 YSYEKL. The CDR3 nucleotides read TGCGCCAGCAGCCAAGAAGGCTACCAAGAGACCCAGTACTTC. As protein: CASSQEGYQETQYF.

The chain carries TRBV7-6 and TRBJ1-1; a weak D match, TRBD1 (5 bases). The CDR3 sequence is 13 residues long. Germline lookup yields CDR1 SGHVS and CDR2 FNYEAQ. Between the trimmed V and J ends, which lost 4 bases and 3 bases, there was a span of 9 bases. CDR3 protein: CASSSSGYTEAFF. The CDR3 bases are TGTGCCAGCAGCTCCTCAGGGTACACTGAAGCTTTCTTT.

The chain carries TRBV27 and TRBJ1-5; D is possibly TRBD1 (6 bases). V shed 8 bases and J shed 4 bases, with 15 bases lying between them. Germline loops: CDR1 MNHEY, CDR2 SMNVEV (reference sequence). The CDR3 covers 14 residues. CDR3 protein: CASGRAGANQPQHF. The CDR3 nucleotides read TGTGCCAGCGGACGGGCGGGGGCGAATCAGCCCCAGCATTTT.

Of note for this clone: The same CDR3 also results from other DNA sequences found in this sample. This chain uses TRBV7-9 with TRBJ2-3; D remains ambiguous. V was shortened by 2 bases and J by 0 bases, with 6 bases between the two germline ends. The length of the CDR3 is 14 residues. Germline CDR1 SEHNR, CDR2 FQNEAQ (reference sequence). The CDR3 here is CASSLSHSTDTQYF. The CDR3 nucleotides are TGTGCCAGCAGCTTATCCCACAGCACAGATACGCAGTATTTT.

V and J are TRBV5-8 and TRBJ2-3; 8 bases agree with TRBD2. CDR3 length: 18 amino acids. CDR1 and CDR2 from the germline V gene are SGHTS and YDEGEE. V lost 0 bases, J lost 6 bases, and 15 bases stayed unmatched. CDR3 sequence: CASSLAYRPGLERDTQYF. The CDR3 DNA reads as TGTGCCAGCAGCTTGGCTTACCGACCGGGACTAGAGCGGGATACGCAGTATTTT.

This chain links TRBV10-2 with TRBJ2-7; D uncertain. V lost 2 bases, J lost 5 bases, and 7 bases lay in between. The germline gives CDR1 WSHSY, CDR2 SAAADI. The CDR3 loop spans 12 amino acids. The CDR3 loop is CASSEAAHEQYF. DNA for the CDR3: TGCGCCAGCAGTGAGGCGGCGCACGAGCAGTACTTC.

The chain links TRBV9 to TRBJ2-1, with a possible D match to TRBD2 (6 bases). The V gene's germline CDR1 is SGDLS and CDR2 YYNGEE. The CDR3 contains 15 residues. Trimming pared 0 bases from V and 8 bases from J, leaving 15 bases between. CDR3 DNA: TGTGCCAGCAGCGTAGAGGGTGCGGGGTTCGATGAGCAGTTCTTC. Encoded protein: CASSVEGAGFDEQFF.

The rearrangement uses TRBV6-5 and TRBJ1-4; D remains unclear. The length of the CDR3 is 15 residues. Germline assignment: CDR1 MNHEY and CDR2 SVGAGI. Between the trimmed V and J ends, which lost 5 bases and 0 bases, there was a span of 10 bases. The chain's CDR3 is CASSPDTATNEKLFF. The CDR3 nucleotides are TGTGCCAGCAGTCCCGACACAGCAACTAATGAAAAACTGTTTTTT.

The chain recombines TRBV4-1 with TRBJ2-7, with 9 bases matching TRBD1. The V and J ends lost 0 bases and 3 bases, in that order; junction bases with no gene match: 6. The CDR3 loop spans 16 amino acids. Germline lookup yields CDR1 MGHRA and CDR2 YSYEKL. The chain's CDR3 is CASSQEPGQGFYEQYF. CDR3 bases: TGCGCCAGCAGCCAAGAACCGGGACAGGGATTCTACGAGCAGTACTTC.

The genes are TRBV4-2 and TRBJ1-3; D may be TRBD1 (5 bases). V lost 3 bases, J lost 0 bases, and 21 bases lay in between. The CDR3 contains 19 residues. Germline values: CDR1 LGHNA, CDR2 YNFKEQ. Written as DNA, the CDR3 is TGTGCCAGCAGCCAGAGTGGGACCTCCATTACATACTCTGGAAACACCATATATTTT. Its translation is CASSQSGTSITYSGNTIYF.

This sequence joins TRBV13 and TRBJ2-7; D unresolved. Germline lookup yields CDR1 PRHDT and CDR2 FYEKMQ (reference sequence). The CDR3 is made up of 14 amino acids. Trimming removed 1 base from V and 1 base from J, with 8 bases in between. The CDR3 region is CASSLEAGSYEQYF. CDR3 DNA sequence: TGTGCCAGCAGCTTAGAAGCCGGGTCCTACGAGCAGTACTTC.

The rearrangement uses TRBV4-3 and TRBJ2-1; 7 bases agree with TRBD2. The CDR3 length is 15 residues. Germline V gene data show CDR1 as LGHNA and CDR2 as YSLEER. Trimming took 0 bases from V and 8 from J; bases not matched to a gene: 7. The CDR3 nucleotides read TGCGCCAGCAGCCAAGATCCGCGGGGGAGGGATGAGCAGTTCTTC. It is translated as CASSQDPRGRDEQFF.

This chain uses TRBV6-1 with TRBJ2-3; D is perhaps TRBD2 (6 bases). The V end was cut by 0 bases, the J end by 1 base, with 11 bases between. Germline V lookup: CDR1 MNHNS, CDR2 SASEGT. The CDR3 has 16 amino acids. DNA for the CDR3: TGTGCCAGCAGTGAAGCCTGGGGAGGTGGCACAGATACGCAGTATTTT. Amino acids: CASSEAWGGGTDTQYF.

V and J are TRBV9 and TRBJ2-7, with a possible D match to TRBD2 (6 bases). CDR3 length: 13 amino acids. V lost 3 bases to trimming and J lost 5 bases, with 12 bases between them. CDR1 and CDR2 from the germline V gene are SGDLS and YYNGEE. DNA for the CDR3: TGTGCCAGCAGCGATACGAGGGAGGACGAGCAGTACTTC. Amino acid sequence: CASSDTREDEQYF.

As for this clone: In the same sample, other DNA sequences code for this CDR3. V and J are TRBV27 and TRBJ2-7; 12 nucleotides line up with TRBD1. Germline V gene sequence: CDR1 MNHEY, CDR2 SMNVEV (reference sequence). Unmatched junction bases numbered 3, after V lost 3 bases and J lost 3 bases. This CDR3 region has 15 residues. CDR3 nucleotides: TGTGCCAGCAGTTTCGGGACAGGGGGCTTCTACGAGCAGTACTTC. Translated: CASSFGTGGFYEQYF.

This sequence joins TRBV7-9 and TRBJ2-3, with TRBD2 identical over 7 bases. The CDR3 has 17 residues. V lost 5 bases, J lost 2 bases, and 13 bases stayed unmatched. Germline lookup yields CDR1 SEHNR and CDR2 FQNEAQ (reference sequence). CDR3 bases: TGTGCCAGCAGCCCCCTCGGGGGGAACTATTACACAGATACGCAGTATTTT. Its translation: CASSPLGGNYYTDTQYF.

A note on this clone: Other DNA sequences within the sample encode an identical CDR3. J is TRBJ2-1 and V is TRBV29-1; 7 bases are a match to TRBD2. The germline V gene encodes CDR1 SQVTM and CDR2 ANQGSEA. V lost 4 bases to trimming and J lost 6 bases; unmatched junction nucleotides: 0. The CDR3 has 11 amino acids. The CDR3 here is CSVGGGNEQFF. As DNA, the CDR3 is TGCAGCGTTGGGGGGGGCAATGAGCAGTTCTTC.

J is TRBJ2-7 and V is TRBV2, with D maybe TRBD1 (6 bases). Trimming stripped 3 bases from V and 1 base from J, with 13 bases between. Germline V gene sequence: CDR1 SNHLY, CDR2 FYNNEI. There are 15 residues in the CDR3. CDR3 sequence (DNA): TGTGCCAGCAGTGAGGGGACATGGGCATCCTACGAGCAGTACTTC. Protein: CASSEGTWASYEQYF.

This clone was observed once. This chain connects TRBV30 to TRBJ1-1, with a tentative D call TRBD1 (6 bases). V gave up 0 bases and J gave up 7 bases, with 12 bases separating them. The CDR3 sequence is 13 residues long. Germline V gene lookup returns CDR1 GTSNPN and CDR2 SVGIG (reference sequence). Written as DNA, the CDR3 is TGTGCCTGGAGTGTTTCGGGGGCCTTTGAAGCTTTCTTT. Translated: CAWSVSGAFEAFF.

The chain recombines TRBV7-2 with TRBJ1-4; D is unresolved. Germline V gives CDR1 SGHTA, CDR2 FQGNSA. The V end lost 2 bases, the J end lost 8 bases, and 9 bases lay between the germline ends. The CDR3 is 13 amino acids. The chain's CDR3 is CASSLLGNEKLFF. The CDR3 nucleotides are TGTGCCAGCAGCTTACTTGGGAACGAAAAACTGTTTTTT. The whole variable domain, remainder taken from reference TRBV7-2 and TRBJ1-4, is GAGVSQSPSNKVTEKGKDVELRCDPISGHTALYWYRQSLGQGLEFLIYFQGNSAPDKSGLPSDRFSAERTGGSVSTLTIQRTQQEDSAVYLCASSLLGNEKLFFGSGTQLSVL.

V usage is TRBV27 and J usage is TRBJ1-1, with no clear D. There are 13 residues in the CDR3. Germline V gene data show CDR1 as MNHEY and CDR2 as SMNVEV (reference sequence). V was cut by 4 bases and J by 3 bases, with 9 bases left in between. CDR3 nucleotides: TGTGCCAGCAGTTCCTACCTGGACACTGAAGCTTTCTTT. Its translation is CASSSYLDTEAFF.

This clone came up once. This rearrangement joins TRBV11-2 to TRBJ1-1; D is uncertain. There are 16 residues in the CDR3. Trimming took off 0 bases at V and 0 bases at J, with 11 bases between the two ends. The germline CDR1 and CDR2 sequences are SGHAT and FQNNGV. CDR3 nucleotides: TGTGCCAGCAGCTTAGATCGCAGCCCCATGAACACTGAAGCTTTCTTT. Translated, it gives CASSLDRSPMNTEAFF.

This chain uses TRBV10-3 with TRBJ2-1, with a tentative D call TRBD2 (5 bases). V lost 0 bases and J lost 4, with 10 bases in between. Germline V gene data show CDR1 as ENHRY and CDR2 as SYGVKD. This CDR3 contains 15 residues. CDR3 nucleotides: TGTGCCATCAGTGAGTCGAGCGGATATTACAATGAGCAGTTCTTC. It specifies CAISESSGYYNEQFF.

This rearrangement joins TRBV6-6 to TRBJ1-3; TRBD1 is a possible D gene (5 bases). CDR1 and CDR2 from the germline V gene are MNHNY and SVGAGI (reference sequence). Deletions cut 7 bases from V and 4 bases from J, with 17 bases between. The CDR3 length is 15 residues. CDR3 loop: CASTLTSGHGNTIYF. The CDR3 bases are TGTGCCAGCACCCTAACCTCAGGGCACGGAAACACCATATATTTT.

The CDR3 here is CASSVPLAGDSKPYNEQFF. CDR3 bases: TGTGCCAGCAGCGTACCACTCGCAGGGGACAGCAAGCCCTACAATGAGCAGTTCTTC. The chain combines TRBV9 with TRBJ2-1, with TRBD1 matching 7 bases. In germline, CDR1 is SGDLS, CDR2 YYNGEE. The CDR3 runs to 19 residues. V lost 1 base, J lost 2 bases, and 15 bases stayed unmatched.

This clone was picked up one time. In the same sample, other DNA sequences code for this CDR3. The chain employs TRBV29-1 and TRBJ2-7, with 8 bases identical to TRBD1. The CDR3 totals 14 residues. Germline V gene sequence: CDR1 SQVTM, CDR2 ANQGSEA. V shed 6 bases and J 0 bases; nucleotides not matched to a gene: 7. In DNA form, the CDR3 reads TGCAGCGTGACAGGACAGGGAAGCTCCTACGAGCAGTACTTC. This gives the protein CSVTGQGSSYEQYF.

V and J are TRBV23-1 and TRBJ1-2, with D perhaps TRBD1 (5 bases). TRBV23-1 is an ORF for which the function is uncertain. V was trimmed by 4 bases and J by 0 bases, leaving 12 bases between them. The CDR3 sequence is 15 residues long. The CDR3 nucleotides are TGCGCCAGCAGTCGCCGGGACGTAGCTAACTATGGCTACACCTTC. Its protein product is CASSRRDVANYGYTF.

The gene calls are TRBV6-6 and TRBJ1-5, with TRBD1 matching over 7 bases. Germline-derived CDR1 and CDR2 are MNHNY and SVGAGI (reference sequence). The CDR3 sequence is 16 residues long. Trimming cost V 2 bases and J 0 bases; bases outside gene matches: 4. The CDR3 region has the DNA TGTGCCAGCAGTTACCTTGCAGGGGGTAGCAATCAGCCCCAGCATTTT. Protein sequence: CASSYLAGGSNQPQHF.